Reported below is one T cell receptor beta chain. Its target is not known. CDR1 SGHTA and CDR2 FQGNSA come from the germline V gene. There are 15 residues in the CDR3. V gave up 5 bases and J gave up 3 bases; unmatched junction bases: 5. This record belongs to a study of cytomegalovirus exposure and HLA in healthy donors. Whole-study context: Counted in an early data release were about 85 million unique TCRs from HLA-typed donors. General observations from the study: Roughly even sequencing depth across donors was the assumption behind the presence/absence analyses. At a 0.05 false discovery rate, a later analysis found approximately 17,000 TCR beta sequences to be associated with HLA alleles. Rare TCR sequences dominated, though some public TCRs recurred in many donors.

The study ran its PCR with 60 Vbeta and 13 Jbeta primers. Repertoires were generated with immunoSEQ multiplex PCR, while TCRdb's copy carries only in-frame clones and drops some. The repertoire has about 43,000 clones, roughly 60% of them found once; the top ten carry around 12%. Sequencing input: PBMCs. The clonotype was recovered from a man aged 55 to 70 in good health and CMV-seropositive. The chain recombines TRBV7-2 with TRBJ2-7; 12 bases are a match to TRBD2. CDR3 DNA: TGTGCCAGCAGCGCCACTAGCGGGAGGAGCTACGAGCAGTACTTC. It is translated as CASSATSGRSYEQYF.